A single sample is the source of the 12 T cell receptor beta chains below, sequenced in a study of graft-versus-host responses after intestinal transplantation. The method was immunoSEQ multiplex PCR; TCRdb's version includes in-frame clones alone and lacks a portion of them. Of approximately 6,400 clones in the sample, about 20% were seen once. Source: alloreactive CD4+ T cells from a mixed lymphocyte reaction culture, taken before transplantation. Subset: CFSE-low proliferating T cells sorted from roughly 6-day pre-transplant mixed lymphocyte reaction (GvH or HvG direction). The receptors derive from a human patient who was an organ donor for intestinal transplantation.

This chain links TRBV10-2 with TRBJ1-3; D call uncertain. This CDR3 comprises 16 residues. V dropped 2 bases and J dropped 3 bases, with 14 bases sitting between them. Germline V gene sequence: CDR1 WSHSY, CDR2 SAAADI. CDR3 nucleotides: TGCGCCAGCAGTGAGCAAGGGCGGTATGTTGGAAACACCATATATTTT. Protein: CASSEQGRYVGNTIYF.

By sample fraction, this clone is medium-sized (0.01 to 0.1%). The chain recombines TRBV4-3 with TRBJ2-1, with D unresolved. The V gene's germline CDR1 is LGHNA and CDR2 YSLEER. The CDR3 contains 14 residues. The V end was cut by 0 bases, the J end by 8 bases, with 11 bases between. This CDR3 reads CASSQDRSPHEQFF. CDR3 coding DNA: TGCGCCAGCAGCCAAGATAGGTCGCCCCATGAGCAGTTCTTC.

This clone was detected only a few times. The rearrangement links TRBV7-6 to TRBJ2-3; D possibly uses TRBD1 or TRBD2 (5 bases each). Per the germline V gene, CDR1 is SGHVS and CDR2 is FNYEAQ. V was cut by 5 bases and J by 9 bases, with 15 bases left in between. The CDR3 is 13 residues long. The CDR3 spells CASSHPGALTQYF. The CDR3, as DNA: TGTGCCAGCAGCCATCCCGGGGCGCTGACGCAGTATTTT.

The rearrangement joins TRBV6-9 to TRBJ2-3; 12 bases fit TRBD2. CDR3 length: 16 residues. Trimming at V came to 6 bases and at J to 6 bases, leaving 10 bases not matched to a gene. From germline, CDR1 is MNHGY and CDR2 SVAAGI. The chain's CDR3 is CASSVVLAGGPDTQYF. The CDR3 nucleotides are TGTGCCAGCAGCGTCGTCCTAGCGGGGGGGCCGGATACGCAGTATTTT.

The chain combines TRBV6-6 with TRBJ2-7; D is perhaps TRBD1 (5 bases). Trimming removed 2 bases at V and 7 bases at J, with 15 bases between. The CDR3 extends over 14 amino acids. Germline assignment: CDR1 MNHNY and CDR2 SVGAGI (reference sequence). The chain's CDR3 is CASSYQQVGWEQYF. The CDR3, as DNA: TGTGCCAGCAGTTACCAACAGGTGGGATGGGAGCAGTACTTC.

This clone has a handful of counts. The CDR3 nucleotides read TGTGCCAGCAGCTTAGTGGACAGGGCACAGCCCCAGCATTTT. Translation: CASSLVDRAQPQHF. The genes are TRBV7-2 and TRBJ1-5, with 8 bases lining up with TRBD1. This CDR3 region has 14 residues. The germline V gene encodes CDR1 SGHTA and CDR2 FQGNSA. With 1 base clipped from V and 7 bases from J, the junction kept 3 bases outside the gene matches.

Within the sample, this clone is large. The chain has TRBV19 and TRBJ2-2, with 9 bases aligning to TRBD1. From germline, CDR1 is LNHDA and CDR2 SQIVND (reference sequence). The V and J ends lost 6 bases and 6 bases, in that order; junction bases with no gene match: 11. The CDR3 runs to 16 residues. CDR3 nucleotide sequence: TGTGCCAGTAGACTTGCCGGGACAGGGTTCGCCGGGGAGCTGTTTTTT. Amino acids: CASRLAGTGFAGELFF.

This clone was observed a few times. The chain recombines TRBV6-6 with TRBJ1-6, with D uncertain. Germline lookup yields CDR1 MNHNY and CDR2 SVGAGI (reference sequence). Between the trimmed V and J ends, which lost 2 bases and 0 bases, there was a span of 2 bases. CDR3 length equals 14 residues. The CDR3 spells CASSYSSYNSPLHF. The CDR3 DNA follows: TGTGCCAGCAGTTACAGCTCCTATAATTCACCCCTCCACTTT.

This clone was recorded a few times. The rearrangement uses TRBV6-1 and TRBJ1-2; no reliable D call. The V and J ends lost 1 base and 6 bases respectively, with 6 bases between them. The CDR3 covers 12 residues. Germline V gene sequence: CDR1 MNHNS, CDR2 SASEGT. CDR3 coding DNA: TGTGCCAGCAGTGAAGAGGTAAATGGCTACACCTTC. Protein product: CASSEEVNGYTF.

J is TRBJ2-1 and V is TRBV9, with 16 bases identical to TRBD2. Germline CDR1 reads SGDLS; CDR2 reads YYNGEE. V shed 3 bases, J shed 9 bases, and the junction held 3 bases outside the gene matches. This CDR3 has 15 residues. The CDR3: CASSAGTSGRGEQFF. As DNA, the CDR3 is TGTGCCAGCAGCGCTGGGACTAGCGGGAGGGGTGAGCAGTTCTTC.

The gene calls are TRBV7-2 and TRBJ2-3; 7 nucleotides match TRBD1. The length of the CDR3 is 15 residues. CDR1 is SGHTA, CDR2 FQGNSA, per germline. Losses at the gene ends were 3 bases for V and 0 bases for J; bases not matched to a gene: 3. CDR3 sequence reads: CASSLDRYSTDTQYF. CDR3 coding DNA: TGTGCCAGCAGCTTGGACAGGTACAGCACAGATACGCAGTATTTT.

This clone showed up just a few times. The chain couples TRBV5-4 to TRBJ2-7, with 9 bases identical to TRBD1. CDR3 length: 16 residues. V shed 4 bases, J shed 3 bases, and the junction held 11 bases outside the gene matches. Germline V gene data show CDR1 as SGHNT and CDR2 as YYREEE (reference sequence). Here the CDR3 reads CASSRPDRGLGYEQYF. The DNA for the CDR3 is TGTGCCAGCAGCCGCCCGGACAGGGGTTTGGGCTACGAGCAGTACTTC.